Listed below are T cell receptor beta chains from one sample, sequenced in a study of T cells in localized non-small cell lung cancer. The protocol was immunoSEQ multiplex PCR, while the TCRdb copy is restricted to in-frame clones and leaves out a portion. The sample contains approximately 30,000 clones, around 93% of which appear only once. Sequenced material: peripheral blood mononuclear cells, taken before any cancer treatment. These receptors were collected from a female donor over 55 with stage II lung adenocarcinoma. Both conserved end residues are trimmed from each CDR3. Clone size, where shown, is once, few, many, or a class for clones that have expanded.

j_gene | abundance | v_gene | CDR3aa
TRBJ2-7 | NA | TRBV4-3 | ASSQDLAGGYEQY
TRBJ2-1 | NA | TRBV18 | ASSPGETYNEQF
TRBJ2-2 | once | TRBV7-2 | ASSVTSAGELF
TRBJ1-4 | NA | TRBV28 | ASRQGGGEKLF
TRBJ2-3 | NA | TRBV9 | ASSVGQGAVTDTQY
TRBJ1-6 | NA | TRBV18 | ASSLLIGGDRGNSPLH
TRBJ2-2 | few | TRBV5-1 | ASSLQGSPNTGELF
TRBJ1-4 | NA | TRBV11-2 | ASSRQGFNEKLF
TRBJ1-5 | NA | TRBV30 | AWSVQSNQPQH
TRBJ2-7 | NA | TRBV28 | ASSRTVILSTYEQY
TRBJ2-3 | NA | TRBV29-1 | SVGWVRELQY
TRBJ1-5 | NA | TRBV6-4 | ASSEGSNQPQH
TRBJ1-4 | NA | TRBV30 | AWSRGKLF
TRBJ1-5 | NA | TRBV19 | ASSIDLPDRFNQPQH
TRBJ1-3 | once | TRBV7-2 | ASSFPGNTIY
TRBJ2-7 | NA | TRBV28 | ASTADSLSSYEQY
TRBJ2-7 | NA | TRBV6-6 | ASSKSGSSSYEQY
TRBJ2-7 | NA | TRBV6-1 | ASSEVNGYEQY
TRBJ2-5 | NA | TRBV19 | ASSPPGTVQETQY
TRBJ2-7 | NA | TRBV6-6 | ASSKGTSGYEQY